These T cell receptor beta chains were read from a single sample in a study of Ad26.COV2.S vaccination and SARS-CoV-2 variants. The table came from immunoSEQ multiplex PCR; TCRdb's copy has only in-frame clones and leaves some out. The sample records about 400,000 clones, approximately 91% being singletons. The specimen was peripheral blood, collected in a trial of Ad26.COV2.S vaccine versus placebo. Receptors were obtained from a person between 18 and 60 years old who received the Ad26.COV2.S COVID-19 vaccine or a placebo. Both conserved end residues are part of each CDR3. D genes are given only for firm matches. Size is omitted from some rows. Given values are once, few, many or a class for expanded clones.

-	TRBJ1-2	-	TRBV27	TGTGCCAGCAGTGACTGGGGGTATGGCTACACCTTC	CASSDWGYGYTF
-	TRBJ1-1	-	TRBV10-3	TGTGCCATCACCACCGTGGAGGGAATAGCTTTCTTT	CAITTVEGIAFF
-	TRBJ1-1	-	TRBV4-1	TGCGCCAGCAGCCAAGTTTATCAGGGCGGAGAGGGCACTGAAGCTTTCTTT	CASSQVYQGGEGTEAFF
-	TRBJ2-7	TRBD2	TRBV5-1	TGCGCCAGCAGCTTCGACCTAGCGGGGGGTACCTACGAGCAGTACTTC	CASSFDLAGGTYEQYF
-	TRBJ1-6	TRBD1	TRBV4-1	TGCGCCAGCAGCCCCGTGAGCAACAGGGGGGCGAATTCACCCCTCCACTTT	CASSPVSNRGANSPLHF
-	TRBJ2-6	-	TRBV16	TGTGCCAGCAGCCACTCTTCGGGGTATGGGGCCAACGTCCTGACTTTC	CASSHSSGYGANVLTF
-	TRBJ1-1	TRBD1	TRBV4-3	TGCGCCAGCAGCCCGGACAGGGAGGACACTGAAGCTTTCTTT	CASSPDREDTEAFF
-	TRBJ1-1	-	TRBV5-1	TGCGCCAGCAGCCCCAACCTCGGCGGGGACACTGAAGCTTTCTTT	CASSPNLGGDTEAFF
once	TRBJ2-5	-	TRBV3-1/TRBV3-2	TGTGCCAGCATGACTTCGGGAGAGACCCAGTACTTC	CASMTSGETQYF
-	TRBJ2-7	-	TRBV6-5	TGTGCCAGCACCTCGGGCGCATCCTACGAGCAGTACTTC	CASTSGASYEQYF
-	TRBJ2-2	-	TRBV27	TGTGCCAGCAGTCCCCAGACAGCTATTAACACCGGGGAGCTGTTTTTT	CASSPQTAINTGELFF
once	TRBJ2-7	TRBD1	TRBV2	TGTGCCAGCAAAGGGACAAGGGGGCGACCCGAGCAGTACTTC	CASKGTRGRPEQYF
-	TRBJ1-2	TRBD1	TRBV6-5	TGTGCCAGCAGTTACTCCGAACAGGGGGCGGGTGGCTACACCTTC	CASSYSEQGAGGYTF
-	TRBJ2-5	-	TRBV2	TGTGCCAGCAGGGGTAGTGTGGCAGGCCAAGAGACCCAGTACTTC	CASRGSVAGQETQYF
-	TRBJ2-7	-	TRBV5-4	TGTGCCAGCAGCTTGGGGGGCAGAGTTTCCTCTAAGGAGCAGTACTTC	CASSLGGRVSSKEQYF
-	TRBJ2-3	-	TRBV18	TGTGCCAGCTCACCTGGCATCACAGATACGCAGTATTTT	CASSPGITDTQYF
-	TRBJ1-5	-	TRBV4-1	TGCGCCAGCAGCCAAGGCCCATGGGCCGGGGGCAATCAGCCCCAGCATTTT	CASSQGPWAGGNQPQHF
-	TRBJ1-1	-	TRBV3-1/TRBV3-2	TGTGCCAGCAGCCAAGGGAACCAAAACACTGAAGCTTTCTTT	CASSQGNQNTEAFF
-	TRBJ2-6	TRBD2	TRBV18	TGTGCCAGCTCACCCTACGGCGGGAGCTCTGGGGCCAACGTCCTGACTTTC	CASSPYGGSSGANVLTF
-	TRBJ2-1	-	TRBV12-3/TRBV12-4	TGTGCCAGCAGCGATGGCACCTACAATGAGCAGTTCTTC	CASSDGTYNEQFF
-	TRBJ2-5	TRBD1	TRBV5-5	TGTGCCAGCAGCAATAATGCCGGGACAGACAAAGAGACCCAGTACTTC	CASSNNAGTDKETQYF
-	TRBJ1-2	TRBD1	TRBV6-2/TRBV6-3	TGTGCCAGCAGCAGGACAGGGGGAGGCTACACCTTC	CASSRTGGGYTF
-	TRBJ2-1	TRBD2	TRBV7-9	TGTGCCAGCAGCTTCCTTCCGACTAGCGGGGGGGACAATGAGCAGTTCTTC	CASSFLPTSGGDNEQFF
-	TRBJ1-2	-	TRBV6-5	TGTGCCAGCAGTACCCGGACAGAGAACTATGGCTACACCTTC	CASSTRTENYGYTF
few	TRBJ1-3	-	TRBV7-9	TGTGCCAGCAGCTCCCTAGCGAACACCATATATTTT	CASSSLANTIYF
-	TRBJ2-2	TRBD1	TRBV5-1	TGCGCCAGCAGCCCAGACAGGGACCCGAACACCGGGGAGCTGTTTTTT	CASSPDRDPNTGELFF